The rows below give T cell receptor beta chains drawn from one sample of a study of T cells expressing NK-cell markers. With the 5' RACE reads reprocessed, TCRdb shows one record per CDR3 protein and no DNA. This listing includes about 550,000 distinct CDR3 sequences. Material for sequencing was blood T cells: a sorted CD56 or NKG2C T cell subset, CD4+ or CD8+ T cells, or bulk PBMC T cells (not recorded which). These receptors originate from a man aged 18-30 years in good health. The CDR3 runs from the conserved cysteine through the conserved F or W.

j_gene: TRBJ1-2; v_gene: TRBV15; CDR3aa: CATSSLDRDNYGYTF
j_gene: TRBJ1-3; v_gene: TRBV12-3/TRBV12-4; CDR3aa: CASTARGRSSGNTIYF
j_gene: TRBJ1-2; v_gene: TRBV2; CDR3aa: CASSEADSNYGYTF
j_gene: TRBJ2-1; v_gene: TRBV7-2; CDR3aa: CASSFGTGFNEQFF
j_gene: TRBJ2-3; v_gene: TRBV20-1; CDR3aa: CSAHSVAYTDTQYF
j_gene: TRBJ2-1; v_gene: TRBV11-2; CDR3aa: CASSWYRAYNEQFF
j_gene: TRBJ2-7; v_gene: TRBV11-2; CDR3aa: CASSPTGIPLDEQYF
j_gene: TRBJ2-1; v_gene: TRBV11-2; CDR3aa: CASSPTSMLGEQFF
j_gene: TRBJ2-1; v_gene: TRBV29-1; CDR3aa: CSVEDQGDNIGYNEQFF
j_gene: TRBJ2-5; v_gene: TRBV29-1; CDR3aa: CSARVQKETQYF
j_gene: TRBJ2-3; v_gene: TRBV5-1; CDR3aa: CASSLAPWASGRTSTDTQYF
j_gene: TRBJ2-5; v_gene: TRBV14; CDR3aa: CASSAQLAGTETQYF
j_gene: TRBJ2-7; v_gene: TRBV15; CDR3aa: CATSTLGQGPSYEQYF
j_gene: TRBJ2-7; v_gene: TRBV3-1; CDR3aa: CASSHSGSGYEQYF
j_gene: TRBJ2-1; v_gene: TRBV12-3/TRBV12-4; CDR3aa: CASTTERASYNEQFF
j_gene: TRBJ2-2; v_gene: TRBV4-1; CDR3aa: CASSLQTGLATGELFF
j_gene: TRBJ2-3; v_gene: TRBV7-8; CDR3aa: CASSLGRSDTQYF
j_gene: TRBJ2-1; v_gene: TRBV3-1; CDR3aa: CASSQGETALFF
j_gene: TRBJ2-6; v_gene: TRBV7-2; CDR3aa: CASSFPYRAGANVLTF
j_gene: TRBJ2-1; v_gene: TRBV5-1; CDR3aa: CASSYPAGGSRSSYNEQFF
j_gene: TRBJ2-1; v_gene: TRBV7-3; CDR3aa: CASSLGQGRNEQFF
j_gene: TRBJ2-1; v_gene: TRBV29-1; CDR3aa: CSAWTSGFNEQFF
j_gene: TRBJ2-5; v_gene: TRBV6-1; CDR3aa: CAAGTSVSKTQYF
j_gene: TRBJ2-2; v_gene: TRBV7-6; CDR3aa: CASSLVSGRSNTGELFF
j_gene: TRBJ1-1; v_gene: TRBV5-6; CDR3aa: CASSLDAAGDEAFF